The 30 T cell receptor beta chains listed next were all sequenced from one sample in a study of CXCR3-negative and CXCR3-positive naive CD8 T cells. These receptors' antigens are unknown. Study-wide points: Naive cells that were CXCR3-positive had more hydrophobic TRB CDR3s (compared with CXCR3-negative naive cells).

UMI-labeled 5' RACE yielded the TRB cDNA libraries. From its re-call of the 5' RACE reads, TCRdb lists each CDR3 protein once, without DNA. This repertoire includes tens of thousands of distinct CDR3 sequences. Sequenced: naive CXCR3+ CD8+ T cells from blood. As for subset: CD45RO-CCR7+CD27+CD95- naive CD8+ T cells expressing CXCR3 (TNR3+). The receptors come from a human donor in good health. Some clones in this sample may be carry-over from other donors' samples.

V and J are TRBV28 and TRBJ2-1; TCRdb's D call, TRBD1, is unchecked because there is no DNA. The CDR3 spans 13 residues. Germline lookup yields CDR1 MDHEN and CDR2 SYDVKM. The CDR3 protein is CASSLFGGNEKFF.

V usage is TRBV27 and J usage is TRBJ1-1; absent DNA, TCRdb's TRBD1 call cannot be checked. CDR1 MNHEY and CDR2 SMNVEV come from the germline V gene (reference sequence). The CDR3 runs 18 residues. The CDR3 reads CASSLSASGTPWNTEAFF.

The chain combines TRBV7-2 with TRBJ2-2. The V gene's germline CDR1 is SGHTA and CDR2 FQGNSA. The CDR3 contains 14 residues. The CDR3 loop is CASSLSGEGGELFF. The full variable domain, with the rest looked up from reference TRBV7-2 and TRBJ2-2, is GAGVSQSPSNKVTEKGKDVELRCDPISGHTALYWYRQSLGQGLEFLIYFQGNSAPDKSGLPSDRFSAERTGGSVSTLTIQRTQQEDSAVYLCASSLSGEGGELFFGEGSRLTVL.

V is TRBV20-1 and J is TRBJ2-7; the D call from TCRdb, TRBD2, cannot be confirmed without DNA. The CDR3 spans 16 residues. Germline lookup yields CDR1 DFQATT and CDR2 SNEGSKA (reference sequence). CDR3 in amino acids: CSAKGGWAGGSYEQYF.

The chain has TRBV29-1 and TRBJ2-7; absent DNA, TCRdb's TRBD1 call cannot be checked. Looked up from germline, CDR1 is SQVTM and CDR2 is ANQGSEA. This CDR3 has 11 amino acids. CDR3 sequence: CSVNRGYEQYF.

The V gene is TRBV28, the J gene TRBJ2-5; TCRdb outputs TRBD2, but without DNA this stays unchecked. Germline V gene data show CDR1 as MDHEN and CDR2 as SYDVKM. The CDR3 is 17 amino acids. The CDR3 is CASSLTSGQSWEETQYF.

The CDR3 loop is CASSLLDRGDGYTF. The rearrangement uses TRBV5-1 and TRBJ1-2; absent DNA, TCRdb's TRBD1 call cannot be checked. Germline V gene sequence: CDR1 SGHRS, CDR2 YFSETQ. The CDR3 is 14 residues long.

CDR3 protein: CASSLDHLMRDEQFF. The genes are TRBV11-2 and TRBJ2-1; the TCRdb call, TRBD2, lacks DNA for checking. The CDR3 sequence is 15 residues long. Per germline, CDR1 SGHAT and CDR2 FQNNGV.

The chain is built from TRBV4-1 and TRBJ2-5; TCRdb indicates TRBD2, and absent DNA this call remains unverified. Germline values: CDR1 MGHRA, CDR2 YSYEKL. This CDR3 comprises 13 residues. This chain's CDR3 is CASSQDGEETQYF.

The chain uses TRBV29-1 and TRBJ2-1; TCRdb selects TRBD2, and the lack of DNA leaves this call unchecked. The CDR3 totals 12 residues. Germline assignment: CDR1 SQVTM and CDR2 ANQGSEA. The CDR3 reads CSVVAGGNEQFF.

The chain employs TRBV7-7 and TRBJ2-2; the D call from TCRdb, TRBD1, cannot be confirmed without DNA. The CDR3 contains 16 residues. Germline V gene lookup returns CDR1 SSHAT and CDR2 FNYEAQ (reference sequence). CDR3 sequence reads: CASSLLTGEFTGELFF.

The chain uses TRBV29-1 and TRBJ2-7. The CDR3 spans 12 residues. Germline CDR1 SQVTM, CDR2 ANQGSEA. CDR3 region: CSVEVSPYEQYF.

The chain is built from TRBV6-2 or TRBV6-3 and TRBJ2-1. Germline assignment: CDR1 MNHEY and CDR2 SVGEGT. CDR3 length equals 16 residues. The CDR3 protein is CASSSPTGSFYNEQFF.

The CDR3 loop reads CATSRDGGGGSGEQFF. V and J are TRBV15 and TRBJ2-1; checking the TCRdb D call of TRBD2 is not possible without DNA. This CDR3 comprises 16 residues. Germline V gives CDR1 LNHNV, CDR2 YYDKDF (reference sequence).

This sequence joins TRBV6-6 and TRBJ2-1; TCRdb outputs TRBD2, but without DNA this stays unchecked. The CDR3 spans 14 residues. CDR1 and CDR2 (germline): MNHNY, SVGAGI (reference sequence). This CDR3 is CASSTGTSLNEQFF.

The chain carries TRBV29-1 and TRBJ2-6; no DNA is available, so the TRBD1 call from TCRdb remains unchecked. The CDR3 totals 14 residues. CDR1 is SQVTM, CDR2 ANQGSEA, per germline. CDR3 protein: CSVRDSSGANVLTF.

The V call is TRBV5-6, the J call TRBJ1-1. The CDR3 consists of 12 residues. Looked up from germline, CDR1 is SGHDT and CDR2 is YYEEEE. The CDR3 sequence: CASSFHRDEAFF.

This rearrangement joins TRBV28 to TRBJ2-7. Germline assignment: CDR1 MDHEN and CDR2 SYDVKM. The CDR3 has 14 amino acids. CDR3 amino acids: CASRSVRSSYEQYF.

The CDR3 spells CASSGDYNEQFF. This chain joins TRBV14 and TRBJ2-1. The CDR3 contains 12 residues. Germline values: CDR1 SGHDN, CDR2 FVKESK.

The chain joins TRBV5-1 to TRBJ1-1. CDR1 and CDR2 (germline): SGHRS, YFSETQ. There are 13 residues in the CDR3. CDR3 region: CASTDGSNTEAFF.

The chain is built from TRBV7-6 and TRBJ2-1; checking the TCRdb D call of TRBD2 is not possible without DNA. Per germline, CDR1 SGHVS and CDR2 FNYEAQ. The CDR3 totals 19 residues. The chain's CDR3 is CASSLEGVWDQGDYNEQFF.

J is TRBJ2-3 and V is TRBV28; TCRdb returns TRBD2, unconfirmable since there is no DNA. Looked up from germline, CDR1 is MDHEN and CDR2 is SYDVKM. This CDR3 spans 14 amino acids. The CDR3 spells CASSPLQSWDTQYF.

V and J are TRBV20-1 and TRBJ2-4; absent DNA, TCRdb's TRBD1 call cannot be checked. CDR3 length: 13 residues. CDR1 is DFQATT and CDR2 is SNEGSKA in the germline V gene (reference sequence). Here the CDR3 reads CSAENRVEGIQYF.

This rearrangement joins TRBV2 to TRBJ2-7; TCRdb lists TRBD2, though no DNA is available to test this call. Germline CDR1 is SNHLY and CDR2 is FYNNEI. This CDR3 has 13 amino acids. CDR3 amino acids: CAITLAVPYEQYF.

The chain carries TRBV7-9 and TRBJ2-7; the D call of TRBD2 rests on TCRdb alone, since no DNA is present to check it. Germline CDR1 and CDR2: SEHNR and FQNEAQ (reference sequence). CDR3 size: 14 residues. This CDR3 reads CASGTSGGVNEQYF.

CDR3 in amino acids: CSVYAGITLGELFF. The chain has TRBV29-1 and TRBJ2-2; the TCRdb D gene call, TRBD1, has no DNA to confirm it. The CDR3 has 14 residues. From germline, CDR1 is SQVTM and CDR2 ANQGSEA.

CDR3 sequence: CSAPQGGSGSREQYF. V usage is TRBV20-1 and J usage is TRBJ2-7; the D call from TCRdb, TRBD1, cannot be confirmed without DNA. The CDR3 has 15 amino acids. Germline V CDR1 and CDR2: DFQATT, SNEGSKA (reference sequence).

The chain uses TRBV13 and TRBJ2-7; TCRdb names TRBD2, which stays unverified in the absence of DNA. The CDR3 spans 13 residues. The germline V gene encodes CDR1 PRHDT and CDR2 FYEKMQ (reference sequence). The CDR3 sequence: CASSLAAGGEQYF.

The CDR3 here is CASSLDGRKTDTQYF. The chain is built from TRBV12-3 or TRBV12-4 and TRBJ2-3. The CDR3 sequence is 15 residues long.

The J gene is TRBJ1-2, the V gene TRBV21-1. TRBV21-1 is recorded as a pseudogene. This CDR3 comprises 15 residues. The CDR3 loop is CASSKVVLANYGYTF.